Here is one T cell receptor beta chain with its context. V gave up 0 bases and J gave up 10 bases, with 15 bases separating them. This CDR3 spans 15 amino acids. The V gene's germline CDR1 is SGHAT and CDR2 FQNNGV. The assay was immunoSEQ multiplex PCR, and TCRdb's table has in-frame clones only and misses some. The sample lists fewer than 200,000 clones, 90% occurring once. The data were obtained in a study of control samples from healthy donors and cancer patients. The TCR sequence derives from a woman aged 45 to 65 in good health. The chain has TRBV11-2 and TRBJ1-4, with TRBD1 as a possible D gene (5 bases). The specimen was blood. This CDR3 reads CASSLDFGGGGKLFF. The CDR3 DNA follows: TGTGCCAGCAGCTTAGACTTCGGCGGCGGGGGAAAACTGTTTTTT.